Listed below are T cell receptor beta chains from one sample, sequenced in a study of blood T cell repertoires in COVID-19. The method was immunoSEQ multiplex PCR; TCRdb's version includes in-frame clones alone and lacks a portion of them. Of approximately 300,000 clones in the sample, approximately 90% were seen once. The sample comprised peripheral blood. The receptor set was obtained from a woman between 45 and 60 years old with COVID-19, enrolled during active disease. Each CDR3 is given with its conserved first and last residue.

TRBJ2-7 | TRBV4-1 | CASSPGQAYYEQYF
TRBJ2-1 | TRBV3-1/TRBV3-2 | CASSPSAGASGSTMFF
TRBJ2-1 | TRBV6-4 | CASKASGNEQFF
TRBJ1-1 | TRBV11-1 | CASSPGTGDSEAFF
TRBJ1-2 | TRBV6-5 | CASSYSPPRVSGYTF
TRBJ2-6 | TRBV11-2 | CASSLDRWVDRAGANVLTF
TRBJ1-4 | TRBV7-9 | CASSIIRRNPEEKLFF
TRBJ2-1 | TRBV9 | CASSVGLAGIGEQFF
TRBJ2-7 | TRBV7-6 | CASSSAGLGYSEQYF
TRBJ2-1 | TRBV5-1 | CASSLLSSGGDEQFF
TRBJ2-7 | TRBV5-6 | CASSLRGTSFYEQYF
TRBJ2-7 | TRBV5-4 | CASSHGHGSAEQYF
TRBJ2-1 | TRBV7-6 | CASSEQGYEQFF
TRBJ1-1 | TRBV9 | CASSAGLDRLNTEAFF
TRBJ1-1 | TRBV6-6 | CASITGGQGIHTEAFF
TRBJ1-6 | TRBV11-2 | CASSFGQGILYSPLHF
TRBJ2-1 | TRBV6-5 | CASSYSRTSTSGVF
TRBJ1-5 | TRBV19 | CASSMEGSRNQPQHF
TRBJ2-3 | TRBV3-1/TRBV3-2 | CASSQDQGPSVEDTQYF
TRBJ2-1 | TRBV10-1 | CASSESSTDVYPYNEQFF
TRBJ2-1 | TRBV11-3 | CASSPTGGLRSYNEQFF
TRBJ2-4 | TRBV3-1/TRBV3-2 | CASSQDLWSSGKNIQYF
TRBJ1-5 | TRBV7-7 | CASSLAARGQPQHF
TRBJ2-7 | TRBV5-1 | CASSLQGTYEQYF
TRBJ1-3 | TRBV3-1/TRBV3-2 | CASSPAASGNTIYF
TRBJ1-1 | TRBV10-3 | CATGTAETEAFF
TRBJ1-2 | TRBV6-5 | CASSYSADYGYTF
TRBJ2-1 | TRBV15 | CATSREGSGRVLEQFF